The clone carrying this T cell receptor (beta chain) has a count of ten or more. The sample is drawn from a study of T cells after yellow fever vaccination. Study context: Fractions of low cell number were prepared using SMART-Seq v4 Ultra Low Input.

The length of the CDR3 is 16 residues. Per the germline V gene, CDR1 is SGHRS and CDR2 is YFSETQ. The V and J ends lost 0 bases and 0 bases respectively, with 10 bases between them. Researchers made TCR cDNA using 5'RACE template switching, and this step added a universal primer site and UMIs. TCRdb ran MiXCR on the 5' RACE reads and lists one entry per CDR3 protein. Among about 160,000 distinct CDR3 sequences listed, more than 5.5% were seen once. The TCR comes from a man aged 18 to 30 who received the YFV17D yellow fever vaccine. The V call is TRBV5-1, the J call TRBJ2-1; D remains unclear. The specimen was CD4+ T cells sorted from PBMCs, collected 5 days after the first yellow fever vaccination. The CDR3 reads CASSLVVGSSYNEQFF. The DNA of the CDR3 is TGCGCCAGCAGCTTGGTGGTCGGTAGCTCCTACAATGAGCAGTTCTTC.